This T cell receptor (beta chain) was identified in a study of monozygotic twins with inflammatory bowel disease. A remark on this clonotype: Its specificity is not known.

Notes on the study in general: Twins with IBD were found to have lower TCRbeta diversity (inverse Simpson) than healthy co-twins.

With the 5' RACE reads reprocessed, TCRdb shows one record per CDR3 protein and no DNA. Found here are over 110,000 distinct CDR3 sequences; the top ten clones hold 2% to 2.5%. There are 12 residues in the CDR3. This chain links TRBV12-3 or TRBV12-4 with TRBJ2-7. This receptor was obtained from a human donor with ulcerative colitis or Crohn's disease, or a healthy co-twin of an affected twin (not recorded which). Sequenced: blood. Here the CDR3 reads CASSLSWYEQYF.